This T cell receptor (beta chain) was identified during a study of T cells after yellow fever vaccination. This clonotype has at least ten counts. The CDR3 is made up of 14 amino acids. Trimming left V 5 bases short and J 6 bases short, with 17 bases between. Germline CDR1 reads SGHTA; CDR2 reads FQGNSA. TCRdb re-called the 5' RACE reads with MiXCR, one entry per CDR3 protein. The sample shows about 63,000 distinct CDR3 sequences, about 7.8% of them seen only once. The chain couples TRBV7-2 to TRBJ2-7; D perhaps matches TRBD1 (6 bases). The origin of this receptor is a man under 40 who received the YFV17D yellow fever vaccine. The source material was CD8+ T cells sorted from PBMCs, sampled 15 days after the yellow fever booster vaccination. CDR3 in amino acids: CASSSRDTSIEQYF. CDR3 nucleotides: TGTGCCAGCAGCAGCCGGGACACGTCGATCGAGCAGTACTTC.